The next 9 T cell receptor beta chains were all read from a single sample in a study of molecular identifiers for immune sequencing clone quantification. TCRdb independently ran MiXCR on the PCR reads; one entry per CDR3 protein. This table holds around 480,000 distinct CDR3 sequences, about a fifth found once. The sequenced material came from naive CD8+ T cells from blood, with Jurkat cell RNA spiked in. Subset noted: FACS-sorted CD8+CD4-CCR7+CD45RA+ naive T cells. These receptors all come from a human donor in good health. Some libraries in this study had Jurkat cell RNA spiked in.

This chain joins TRBV6-2 or TRBV6-3 and TRBJ2-5; TRBD1 matches 11 bases. The CDR3 length is 15 residues. Germline values: CDR1 MNHEY, CDR2 SVGEGT. V gave up 6 bases and J gave up 3 bases; unmatched junction bases: 6. As DNA, the CDR3 is TGTGCCAGCAGCACGGACAGGGGGCAGAAAGAGACCCAGTACTTC. This sequence encodes CASSTDRGQKETQYF.

This chain links TRBV13 with TRBJ2-7, with D unclear. The CDR3 is 13 residues long. Trimming shortened V by 1 base and J by 2 bases, and 6 bases separated the two germline ends. Germline loops: CDR1 PRHDT, CDR2 FYEKMQ (reference sequence). The CDR3 protein is CASSLEQAYEQYF. For the CDR3, the DNA is TGTGCCAGCAGCTTAGAGCAGGCCTACGAGCAGTACTTC.

A note on this clonotype: This may stem from a read error, because a much larger clone lies one nucleotide away. The chain recombines TRBV4-1 with TRBJ2-1; the D is unclear. This CDR3 contains 17 residues. Germline-derived CDR1 and CDR2 are MGHRA and YSYEKL. CDR3 nucleotide sequence: TGCGCCAGCAGCCAAGATATCGGGCAGCTCGCCTACAGTGAGCAGTTCTTC. Protein product: CASSQDIGQLAYSEQFF.

The chain has TRBV3-1 and TRBJ2-3; D possibly matches TRBD1 or TRBD2 (5 bases each). The ends were cut back, 4 bases at V and 10 bases at J, with 12 bases in the middle. CDR3 length: 12 residues. The germline CDR1 and CDR2 sequences are LGHDT and YNNKEL (reference sequence). CDR3 sequence: CASSPGSEPQYF. The CDR3, as DNA: TGTGCCAGCAGCCCAGGGAGCGAACCGCAGTATTTT.

On this clonotype: A much larger clonotype is one base distant, so this may be a read error. The V and J genes are TRBV11-2 and TRBJ2-7, with 8 bases matching TRBD1. Looked up from germline, CDR1 is SGHAT and CDR2 is FQNNGV. V was pared by 5 bases and J by 9 bases, with 6 bases of the junction left unmatched. The CDR3 has 12 amino acids. Here the CDR3 reads CASSRTGRGQYF. The DNA of the CDR3 is TGTGCCAGCAGCCGGACAGGGCGGGGGCAGTACTTC.

This clonotype has at least ten counts. This chain uses TRBV7-2 with TRBJ2-7, with D possibly TRBD2 on 6 matching bases. This CDR3 comprises 13 residues. Trimming took 6 bases from V and 3 from J, leaving 12 bases between them. Germline V lookup: CDR1 SGHTA, CDR2 FQGNSA. The CDR3 here is CASRFPGDYEQYF. As DNA, the CDR3 is TGTGCCAGCAGATTCCCGGGGGACTACGAGCAGTACTTC.

This clonotype was observed a few times. One end of the junction varies from germline; a read error may be responsible. The rearrangement joins TRBV9 to TRBJ2-7; maybe TRBD2 (6 bases). This CDR3 spans 11 amino acids. Germline CDR1 is SGDLS and CDR2 is YYNGEE. In DNA form, the CDR3 reads TGTGCCAGCAGCGCAATGCCGTGTGGAGGGTTC. This encodes CASSAMPCGGF.

This clonotype has a handful of counts. The chain employs TRBV14 and TRBJ2-3; the match to TRBD2 covers 7 bases. The J segment lost 4 bases and the V segment lost 4 bases, leaving 8 bases of the junction unmatched. Germline loops: CDR1 SGHDN, CDR2 FVKESK. The length of the CDR3 is 15 residues. CDR3 nucleotide sequence: TGTGCCAGCAGCCGCCTTAGCGGGCGATCAGATACGCAGTATTTT. The encoded protein is CASSRLSGRSDTQYF.

A remark on this clonotype: The missing conserved phenylalanine or tryptophan at the end of this CDR3 makes a read error likely. The CDR3 here is CASSRTGGTYQPQHV. DNA of the CDR3: TGTGCCAGTAGTAGGACAGGGGGCACCTATCAGCCCCAGCATGTT. The chain uses TRBV19 and TRBJ1-5, with 11 positions matching TRBD1. Losses at the gene ends were 4 bases for V and 5 bases for J; bases not matched to a gene: 4. This CDR3 is 15 amino acids long. Germline loops: CDR1 LNHDA, CDR2 SQIVND (reference sequence).